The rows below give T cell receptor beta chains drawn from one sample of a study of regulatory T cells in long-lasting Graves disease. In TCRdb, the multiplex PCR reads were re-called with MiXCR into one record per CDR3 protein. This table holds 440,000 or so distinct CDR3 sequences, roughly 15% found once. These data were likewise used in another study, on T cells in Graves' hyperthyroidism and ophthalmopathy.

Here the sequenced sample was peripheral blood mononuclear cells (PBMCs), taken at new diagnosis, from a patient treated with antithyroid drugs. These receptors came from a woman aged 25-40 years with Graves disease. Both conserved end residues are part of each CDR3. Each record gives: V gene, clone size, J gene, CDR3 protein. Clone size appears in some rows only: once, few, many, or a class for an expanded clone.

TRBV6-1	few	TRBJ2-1	CASSGGTSGRTVYNEQFF
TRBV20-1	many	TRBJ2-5	CSAREGGLQGETQYF
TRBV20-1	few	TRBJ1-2	CSAGTGGNYGYTF
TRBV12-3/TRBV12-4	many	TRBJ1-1	CASNPLNTEAFF
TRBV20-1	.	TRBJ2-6	CSSQGTLGHSGANVLTF
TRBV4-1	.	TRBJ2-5	CASSRTSGGAETQYF
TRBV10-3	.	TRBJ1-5	CAISVGARGNQPQHF
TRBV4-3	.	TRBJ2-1	CASSQDSSGAYNEQFF
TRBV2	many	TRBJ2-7	CASRDRQGSHEQYF
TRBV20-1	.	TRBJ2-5	CSAREDRFSGTQYF
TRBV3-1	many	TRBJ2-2	CASSPTGRGTGELFF
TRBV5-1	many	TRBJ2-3	CASSFRLAGEGSDTQYF
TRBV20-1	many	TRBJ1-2	CSARDPPRDYGYTF
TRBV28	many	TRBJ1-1	CASSSSDVGTEAFF
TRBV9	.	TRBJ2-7	CASSVDGRGYEQYF
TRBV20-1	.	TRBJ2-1	CSARGDSLGGTRSSYNEQFF
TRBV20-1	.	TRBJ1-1	CSARVITGAEAFF
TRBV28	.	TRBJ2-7	CASSLPPPREAQYEQYF
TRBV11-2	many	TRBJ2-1	CASSQGLREGSHNEQFF
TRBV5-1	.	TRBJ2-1	CASRRGGNNEQSF
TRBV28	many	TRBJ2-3	CASSRSGTALTDTQYF
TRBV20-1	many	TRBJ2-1	CSAQKGGSTYNEQFF
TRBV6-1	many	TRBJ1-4	CASRRQASATNEKLFF
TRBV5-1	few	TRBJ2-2	CASSRGLPLNTGELFF
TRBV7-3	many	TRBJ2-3	CASSSRSGRAGDTQYF
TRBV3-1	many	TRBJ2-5	CASSETWTEISQETQYF
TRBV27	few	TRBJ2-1	CASSFGAGVIQRNEQFF
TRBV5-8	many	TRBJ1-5	CASSLRQRNQPQHF
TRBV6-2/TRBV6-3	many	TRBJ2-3	CASSEVVGPAGF
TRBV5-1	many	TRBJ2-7	CASSLALGRGPYEQYF
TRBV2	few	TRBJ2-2	CASTVGRPDTGELFF
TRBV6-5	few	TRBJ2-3	CASSYSSGEATDTQYF
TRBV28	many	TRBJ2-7	CASSLGGLGGEQYF
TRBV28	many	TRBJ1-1	CASSFRQAGTEAFF
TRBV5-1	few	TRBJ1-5	CASSWTGGNQPQHF
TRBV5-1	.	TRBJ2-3	CASSLSRASGLDTQYF
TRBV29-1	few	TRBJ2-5	CSVEGPPTSGSGETQYF
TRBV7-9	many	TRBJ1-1	CASNLASQNTEAFF
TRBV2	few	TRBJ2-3	CASTLESSTDTQYF
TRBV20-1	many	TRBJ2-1	CSARVPSGRSYNEQFF
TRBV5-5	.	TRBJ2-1	CASSLYTGGLNEQFF
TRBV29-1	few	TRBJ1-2	CSVDPGLNYGYTF
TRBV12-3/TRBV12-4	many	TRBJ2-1	CASGDEQFF
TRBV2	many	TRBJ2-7	CASRSRYEQYF
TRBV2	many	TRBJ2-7	CASRPTGVSYEQYF
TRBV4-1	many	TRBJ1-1	CASSQAFAGRMNTEAFF
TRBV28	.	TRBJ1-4	CASSFLSPNEKLFF
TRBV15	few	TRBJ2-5	CATSRDNSNQETQYF
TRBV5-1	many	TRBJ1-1	CASSYPRTGGRMNTEAFF
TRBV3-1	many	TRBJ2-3	CASSAWTSGSDTQYF
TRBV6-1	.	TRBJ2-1	CASSLPLPGNEQFF
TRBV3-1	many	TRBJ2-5	CASSQLGRVETQYF
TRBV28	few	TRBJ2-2	CASGPRARELFF
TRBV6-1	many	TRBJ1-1	CASSHPGQGVTEAFF